The 5 T cell receptor beta chains listed next were all sequenced from one sample in a study of cytomegalovirus exposure and HLA in healthy donors. PCR employed 60 Vbeta and 13 Jbeta primers. The assay was immunoSEQ multiplex PCR, and TCRdb's table has in-frame clones only and misses some. The sample carries 110,000 or so clones, 65% to 85% recorded once. The sample was PBMCs. The receptors come from a woman under 40 in good health and CMV-seropositive.

This clone was seen only once. The CDR3 sequence is CASIQETGNEKLFF. CDR3 nucleotides: TGTGCCAGCATCCAGGAGACGGGGAATGAAAAACTGTTTTTT. This chain joins TRBV2 and TRBJ1-4; D unresolved. The CDR3 sequence is 14 residues long. CDR1 and CDR2 from the germline V gene are SNHLY and FYNNEI. With 7 bases removed from V and 5 bases from J, the gap between germline ends came to 14 bases.

V and J are TRBV7-9 and TRBJ1-4, with 8 positions matching TRBD1. The length of the CDR3 is 16 residues. Germline values: CDR1 SEHNR, CDR2 FQNEAQ (reference sequence). V trimming: 5 bases; J trimming: 8 bases; junction bases outside the gene matches: 13. The CDR3 bases are TGTGCCAGCAGCGCGGGGGAGACAGGGGCCCGGGAAAAACTGTTTTTT. It translates to CASSAGETGAREKLFF.

The chain has TRBV6-6 and TRBJ2-7, with 10 bases identical to TRBD2. The CDR3 has 15 residues. Germline V gives CDR1 MNHNY, CDR2 SVGAGI (reference sequence). J lost 6 bases, V lost 4 bases, and 9 bases had no gene match. The DNA of the CDR3 is TGTGCCAGCAGTTCCGAGGGGACTAGCGTTTCCGAGCAGTACTTC. Its translation is CASSSEGTSVSEQYF.

J is TRBJ1-3 and V is TRBV25-1; D is unclear. This CDR3 has 13 residues. Germline V gene lookup returns CDR1 MGHDK and CDR2 SYGVNS. Between the trimmed V and J ends, which lost 5 bases and 2 bases, there was a span of 7 bases. CDR3 amino acids: CASSTTPGNTIYF. The CDR3 nucleotides read TGTGCCAGCAGTACTACCCCTGGAAACACCATATATTTT.

This clone was observed a handful of times. This chain connects TRBV30 to TRBJ2-3; the D gene is possibly TRBD1 (5 bases). Trimming took 1 base from V and 2 from J, leaving 10 bases between them. CDR1 is GTSNPN, CDR2 SVGIG, per germline (reference sequence). The CDR3 has 14 residues. The CDR3 region has the DNA TGTGCCTGGAGTGAAGGACAATCCACAGATACGCAGTATTTT. Its protein product is CAWSEGQSTDTQYF.